These 8 T cell receptor beta chains originate from one sample sequenced in a study of T cell responses to AZD1222 COVID-19 vaccine. The data were produced by immunoSEQ multiplex PCR, yet TCRdb's version contains in-frame clones alone and is incomplete. The sample contains tens of thousands of clones, roughly 91% of which appear only once. This material consisted of peripheral blood, taken on day 0 of AZD1222 vaccination. The receptors stem from an adult in good health.

The V gene is TRBV7-2, the J gene TRBJ1-4; no reliable D call. Trimming removed 2 bases at V and 1 base at J, with 8 bases between. The CDR3 totals 15 residues. From germline, CDR1 is SGHTA and CDR2 FQGNSA. DNA for the CDR3: TGTGCCAGCAGCTTACGACCACAAACTAATGAAAAACTGTTTTTT. Amino acids: CASSLRPQTNEKLFF.

CDR3 in DNA: TGTGCCAGCAGCTTAGCGGACAGGGAAAAACTGTTTTTT. Protein product: CASSLADREKLFF. V is TRBV7-2 and J is TRBJ1-4; 7 bases are shared with TRBD1. With 0 bases clipped from V and 8 bases from J, the junction kept 0 bases outside the gene matches. CDR1 and CDR2 (germline): SGHTA, FQGNSA. The CDR3 is made up of 13 amino acids.

V usage is TRBV11-2 and J usage is TRBJ1-1; 8 nucleotides agree with TRBD1. The germline gives CDR1 SGHAT, CDR2 FQNNGV. CDR3 length: 13 amino acids. Trimming took 0 bases from V and 9 from J; bases not matched to a gene: 3. CDR3 sequence reads: CASSLDRDRQAFF. For the CDR3, the DNA is TGTGCCAGCAGCTTAGATAGGGACAGGCAAGCTTTCTTT.

V usage is TRBV4-3 and J usage is TRBJ2-6, with D possibly being TRBD2 (5 bases). Germline V gene lookup returns CDR1 LGHNA and CDR2 YSLEER. The germline V and J ends were trimmed by 1 base and 0 bases, with 7 bases remaining between them. The CDR3 is 16 amino acids. The CDR3 reads CASSQGRYSGANVLTF. The CDR3 DNA follows: TGCGCCAGCAGCCAAGGGAGGTACTCTGGGGCCAACGTCCTGACTTTC.

The V and J genes are TRBV7-2 and TRBJ2-7, with 9 bases aligning to TRBD2. Germline V gene data show CDR1 as SGHTA and CDR2 as FQGNSA. V dropped 1 base and J dropped 2; count of bases not matched to a gene: 3. This CDR3 spans 15 amino acids. CDR3: CASSLEIAGAYEQYF. CDR3 nucleotide sequence: TGTGCCAGCAGCTTAGAAATAGCGGGGGCCTACGAGCAGTACTTC.

The chain combines TRBV4-3 with TRBJ2-7; TRBD1 is a possible D gene (6 bases). The germline V gene has CDR1 LGHNA and CDR2 YSLEER. This CDR3 has 15 amino acids. V was trimmed by 1 base and J by 1 base, leaving 11 bases between them. This chain's CDR3 is CASSQGLDRSYEQYF. Written as DNA, the CDR3 is TGCGCCAGCAGCCAAGGGCTGGACAGATCCTACGAGCAGTACTTC.

The rearrangement joins TRBV18 to TRBJ2-3; D may be TRBD1 (5 bases). Germline CDR1 and CDR2: KGHSH and LQKENI. This CDR3 is built from 12 residues. Trimming removed 5 bases from V and 7 bases from J, with 10 bases in between. CDR3 sequence: CASSDRSNTQYF. The CDR3 DNA follows: TGTGCCAGCTCAGACAGATCCAATACGCAGTATTTT.

V gene TRBV6-6 combines with J gene TRBJ1-1; unclear D gene. The CDR3 contains 15 residues. Trimming removed 0 bases from V and 5 bases from J, with 13 bases in between. Germline V gene data show CDR1 as MNHNY and CDR2 as SVGAGI (reference sequence). CDR3 DNA sequence: TGTGCCAGCAGTTACTCGACAACCGGAAGAACTGAAGCTTTCTTT. Its translation: CASSYSTTGRTEAFF.